This note documents a single TCR beta chain sequence. As yet, its antigen is unknown. The CDR3 loop spans 21 amino acids. Germline V gene lookup returns CDR1 MDHEN and CDR2 SYDVKM. V gave up 3 bases and J gave up 0 bases, with 29 bases separating them. The sample belongs to a study of a mutant IDH1 vaccine in newly diagnosed glioma. Study-level information: Vaccines were begun 4-6 weeks after radiotherapy alone, or with temozolomide cycles. Radiotherapy, temozolomide, or both had been given previously, and both were given to most.

Regarding the study as a whole: Of all patients, around 94% showed vaccine-induced immune responses. Whatever changes occurred in top peripheral T cell clonotypes seemed unrelated to pseudoprogression.

The time point denotes: week 11, during vaccination. Vaccination comprised doses that each held 300 ug of mutant IDH1 20-mer peptide, plus topical imiquimod. TCRdb's copy holds only in-frame clones and misses some; the assay was immunoSEQ multiplex PCR. Altogether under 150,000 clones are present, over 75% being singletons, with the ten largest covering about 5.5%. The rearrangement links TRBV28 to TRBJ1-1; a weak D match, TRBD1 (6 bases). Material: PBMCs, obtained from a glioma patient whose treatment included an IDH1 peptide vaccine. The sequence was collected from a man aged 40-49 years with glioma. CDR3 DNA sequence: TGTGCCAGCAGTTTTCTTTGGGGCGGGTGGGGGACACCAACTCTGAACACTGAAGCTTTCTTT. Translated: CASSFLWGGWGTPTLNTEAFF.